The 29 T cell receptor beta chains below all came from one sample that was sequenced in a study of graft-versus-host responses after intestinal transplantation. Profiling relied on immunoSEQ multiplex PCR, and the TCRdb table lists in-frame clones only, not all of them. The sample has some 85,000 clones; 85% to 95% are singletons. Antigen specificity for these receptors is unknown. The sample was unstimulated CD8+ T cells sorted from spleen or lymph node cells, taken before transplant. These receptors originate from a human donor who was the organ donor for an intestinal transplant.

The V gene is TRBV7-2, the J gene TRBJ1-3; the match to TRBD1 covers 9 bases. The CDR3 spans 17 residues. Trimming cost V 5 bases and J 0 bases; bases outside gene matches: 8. Germline values: CDR1 SGHTA, CDR2 FQGNSA. This CDR3 is CASSVPRDRDSGNTIYF. The CDR3 coding sequence is TGTGCCAGCAGCGTTCCCCGGGACAGGGACTCTGGAAACACCATATATTTT.

In this sample, this clone turned up once. The identical CDR3 is also encoded by other nucleotide sequences in the sample. V is TRBV19 and J is TRBJ1-2, with unresolved D. Germline assignment: CDR1 LNHDA and CDR2 SQIVND (reference sequence). There are 14 residues in the CDR3. V lost 6 bases, J lost 5 bases, and 16 bases lay in between. In DNA form, the CDR3 reads TGTGCCAGTAGCTTGATCGGGGTAGCATATGGCTACACCTTC. Encoded protein: CASSLIGVAYGYTF.

The CDR3 reads CASSSGGVRGDTEAFF. CDR3 nucleotides: TGTGCCAGCAGCTCCGGAGGGGTACGGGGAGACACTGAAGCTTTCTTT. V is TRBV7-9 and J is TRBJ1-1, with a weak D call TRBD1 (5 bases). The V and J ends lost 4 bases and 3 bases respectively, with 18 bases between them. Germline values: CDR1 SEHNR, CDR2 FQNEAQ (reference sequence). CDR3 length equals 16 residues. Supplemented by reference TRBV7-9 and TRBJ1-1, the full variable domain reads DTGVSQNPRHKITKRGQNVTFRCDPISEHNRLYWYRQTLGQGPEFLTYFQNEAQLEKSRLLSDRFSAERPKGSFSTLEIQRTEQGDSAMYLCASSSGGVRGDTEAFFGQGTRLTVV.

This chain links TRBV29-1 with TRBJ2-5; 10 bases are a match to TRBD2. The J call could be wrong; TRBJ2-7 is a better fit for the DNA end. Germline V gives CDR1 SQVTM, CDR2 ANQGSEA. The CDR3 sequence is 13 residues long. For the CDR3, the DNA is TGCAGCGTTCGGACTAGCGGTACCTACGAGCAGTACTTC. Its protein is CSVRTSGTYEQYF.

The V gene is TRBV11-2, the J gene TRBJ2-3, with a possible D match to TRBD2 (6 bases). Trimming took off 3 bases at V and 5 bases at J, with 12 bases between the two ends. The germline gives CDR1 SGHAT, CDR2 FQNNGV. This CDR3 comprises 14 residues. CDR3 coding DNA: TGTGCCAGCAGCTTTTCGAGGGGAGGAGATACGCAGTATTTT. It specifies CASSFSRGGDTQYF.

This rearrangement joins TRBV5-5 to TRBJ2-2; tentative D call: TRBD1 (6 bases). Per germline, CDR1 SGHKS and CDR2 YYEKEE (reference sequence). V was clipped by 4 bases and J by 1 base, with 8 bases between them. The CDR3 consists of 14 residues. CDR3 bases: TGTGCCAGCAGCCCGACAGGGAACACCGGGGAGCTGTTTTTT. Translation: CASSPTGNTGELFF.

The genes are TRBV28 and TRBJ2-1; D is possibly TRBD1 (6 bases). The CDR3 covers 16 residues. Germline CDR1 reads MDHEN; CDR2 reads SYDVKM. Trimming cost V 3 bases and J 2 bases, with 14 bases left between them. CDR3 nucleotides: TGTGCCAGCAGTTTTTCCCTAAGGGGGACCTACAATGAGCAGTTCTTC. Translating it yields CASSFSLRGTYNEQFF.

On this clone: Compared with germline, one end of the junction differs, possibly owing to a read error. The rearrangement joins TRBV27 to TRBJ2-1, with 11 bases that match TRBD2. The germline gives CDR1 MNHEY, CDR2 SMNVEV (reference sequence). This CDR3 comprises 16 residues. The CDR3 bases are TGTGCCAGCAGTCCGATAGCGGGGGGGGAACTGAATGAACAGTTCTTC. It yields the protein CASSPIAGGELNEQFF.

Only one count was recorded for this clone. V gene TRBV5-3 combines with J gene TRBJ2-7; D not certain. TRBV5-3 is sorted into the ORF group, with uncertain function. This CDR3 contains 17 residues. With 1 base removed from V and 4 bases from J, the gap between germline ends came to 21 bases. The DNA of the CDR3 is TGTGCCAGAAGCTTGATTCCTAAGCGAGAAAAAGGATACGAGCAGTACTTC. Its protein product is CARSLIPKREKGYEQYF.

The V gene is TRBV19, the J gene TRBJ1-5; 7 bases fit TRBD1. Losses at the gene ends were 7 bases for V and 0 bases for J; bases not matched to a gene: 6. In germline, CDR1 is LNHDA, CDR2 SQIVND (reference sequence). This CDR3 region has 15 residues. The CDR3 loop is CASTLDRYSNQPQHF. Here the CDR3 DNA reads TGTGCCAGTACTCTGGACAGGTATAGCAATCAGCCCCAGCATTTT.

The V call is TRBV19, the J call TRBJ1-6; 8 nucleotides match TRBD1. There are 16 residues in the CDR3. V shed 4 bases and J 3 bases; nucleotides not matched to a gene: 5. Germline V CDR1 and CDR2: LNHDA, SQIVND (reference sequence). CDR3 residues: CASSKAGGDYNSPLHF. The CDR3 DNA follows: TGTGCCAGTAGTAAAGCAGGGGGCGACTATAATTCACCCCTCCACTTT.

V and J are TRBV4-3 and TRBJ2-1; D is undetermined. The germline V gene encodes CDR1 LGHNA and CDR2 YSLEER. The CDR3 is 18 residues long. V lost 1 base and J lost 0, with 16 bases in between. The chain's CDR3 is CASSQVAPPSSSYNEQFF. The CDR3 nucleotides are TGCGCCAGCAGCCAAGTAGCCCCCCCGAGTAGCTCCTACAATGAGCAGTTCTTC.

This chain links TRBV4-2 with TRBJ1-6; 12 bases map to TRBD1. The trim removed 4 bases at V and 10 bases at J, leaving 8 bases unmatched. Germline loops: CDR1 LGHNA, CDR2 YNFKEQ. This CDR3 spans 16 amino acids. CDR3 residues: CASSPTGTGGASPLHF. CDR3 sequence (DNA): TGTGCCAGCAGCCCAACCGGGACAGGGGGCGCGTCACCCCTCCACTTT.

The CDR3 DNA reads as TGCGCCAGCAGCCAAGATGGGGAGGGGGTGGAAGCTTTCTTT. It encodes CASSQDGEGVEAFF. The chain carries TRBV4-1 and TRBJ1-1; D perhaps matches TRBD1 (6 bases). From germline, CDR1 is MGHRA and CDR2 YSYEKL. There are 14 residues in the CDR3. Between the trimmed V and J ends, which lost 0 bases and 8 bases, there was a span of 13 bases.

The chain has TRBV4-3 and TRBJ2-7; 9 positions match TRBD1. Germline V gene sequence: CDR1 LGHNA, CDR2 YSLEER. Unmatched junction bases numbered 8, after V lost 4 bases and J lost 4 bases. This CDR3 is 15 amino acids long. The CDR3 here is CASSPLGTGIYEQYF. CDR3 in DNA: TGCGCCAGCAGCCCACTTGGGACAGGGATATACGAGCAGTACTTC.

This sequence joins TRBV19 and TRBJ2-2, with 8 bases fitting TRBD2. Germline V CDR1 and CDR2: LNHDA, SQIVND (reference sequence). The junction had 7 bases not matched to a gene; V was cut back by 7 bases and J by 6 bases. The CDR3 sequence is 14 residues long. As DNA, the CDR3 is TGTGCCAGTATAGACGGGGGGGCTCCCGGGGAGCTGTTTTTT. This encodes CASIDGGAPGELFF. The whole variable domain, filled in from reference TRBV19 and TRBJ2-2, reads DGGITQSPKYLFRKEGQNVTLSCEQNLNHDAMYWYRQDPGQGLRLIYYSQIVNDFQKGDIAEGYSVSREKKESFPLTVTSAQKNPTAFYLCASIDGGAPGELFFGEGSRLTVL.

Regarding this clone: Sequence at one end of the junction differs from germline and may be a read error. Other nucleotide sequences from this sample produce the same CDR3. The gene calls are TRBV7-9 and TRBJ1-2, with TRBD1 matching 8 bases. The germline CDR1 and CDR2 sequences are SEHNR and FQNEAQ (reference sequence). CDR3 length: 12 amino acids. The CDR3 sequence is CASSLGDRGYTF. The CDR3 DNA is TGCGCCAGCAGCTTAGGGGACAGGGGCTACACCTTC.

The genes are TRBV7-6 and TRBJ1-3, with 10 positions matching TRBD1. J lost 5 bases, V lost 1 base, and 5 bases had no gene match. CDR3 length: 16 residues. Per germline, CDR1 SGHVS and CDR2 FNYEAQ. The CDR3 DNA reads as TGTGCCAGCAGCTTAGGACAGGGGGCGCAAAGAAACACCATATATTTT. As protein: CASSLGQGAQRNTIYF.

This clone was recorded only once. The rearrangement joins TRBV29-1 to TRBJ2-7, with TRBD1 matching over 9 bases. The J segment lost 4 bases and the V segment lost 1 base, leaving 11 bases of the junction unmatched. The germline V gene has CDR1 SQVTM and CDR2 ANQGSEA. The CDR3 loop spans 16 amino acids. The CDR3 reads CSVEGGQGPTRYEQYF. As DNA, the CDR3 is TGCAGCGTTGAAGGGGGACAGGGCCCCACCCGATACGAGCAGTACTTC.

The chain links TRBV9 to TRBJ1-2; 9 positions agree with TRBD1. V shed 4 bases, J shed 7 bases, and the junction held 5 bases outside the gene matches. CDR1 is SGDLS, CDR2 YYNGEE, per germline. CDR3 size: 13 residues. In DNA form, the CDR3 reads TGTGCCAGCAGCCCAGGGACAGGGTCTGGCTACACCTTC. Its protein product is CASSPGTGSGYTF.

The chain carries TRBV7-2 and TRBJ2-7; 10 bases are a match to TRBD2. CDR1 SGHTA and CDR2 FQGNSA come from the germline V gene. J lost 7 bases, V lost 3 bases, and 9 bases had no gene match. The CDR3 consists of 15 residues. This CDR3 is CASSFVLAGVGEQYF. The CDR3 DNA is TGTGCCAGCAGCTTCGTTCTAGCGGGGGTGGGTGAGCAGTACTTC.

The genes are TRBV13 and TRBJ1-6; D not certain. Trimming cost V 4 bases and J 2 bases, with 12 bases left between them. The CDR3 covers 16 residues. Looked up from germline, CDR1 is PRHDT and CDR2 is FYEKMQ (reference sequence). CDR3 in DNA: TGTGCCAGCAGCTCCGGAGGGAACCCCTATAATTCACCCCTCCACTTT. Translating it yields CASSSGGNPYNSPLHF.

The chain joins TRBV20-1 to TRBJ2-7; D remains ambiguous. The germline CDR1 and CDR2 sequences are DFQATT and SNEGSKA (reference sequence). Trimming took 6 bases from V and 0 from J, leaving 6 bases between them. This CDR3 contains 11 residues. The CDR3 DNA follows: TGCAGTGCCTCGGGCTCCTACGAGCAGTACTTC. Translation: CSASGSYEQYF.

This clone has a handful of counts. Within the sample, other DNA sequences also encode this same CDR3. The V and J genes are TRBV9 and TRBJ2-3; tentatively, D is TRBD2 (7 bases). The CDR3 is 15 residues long. Germline V CDR1 and CDR2: SGDLS, YYNGEE. Trimming cost V 0 bases and J 2 bases, with 10 bases left between them. Here the CDR3 DNA reads TGTGCCAGCAGCGTAGGTGGGGGGGCCACAGATACGCAGTATTTT. Translating gives CASSVGGGATDTQYF. Supplemented by reference TRBV9 and TRBJ2-3, the full variable domain reads DSGVTQTPKHLITATGQRVTLRCSPRSGDLSVYWYQQSLDQGLQFLIQYYNGEERAKGNILERFSAQQFPDLHSELNLSSLELGDSALYFCASSVGGGATDTQYFGPGTRLTVL.

This rearrangement joins TRBV27 to TRBJ2-1; D is uncertain. Germline CDR1 MNHEY, CDR2 SMNVEV (reference sequence). CDR3 length: 16 amino acids. With 4 bases removed from V and 9 bases from J, the gap between germline ends came to 22 bases. CDR3 in DNA: TGTGCCAGCAGTTCTGCCGGGTTCCCTACAAACGGTGAGCAGTTCTTC. Its protein product is CASSSAGFPTNGEQFF.

The J gene is TRBJ1-5, the V gene TRBV6-5; D is unresolved. The CDR3 totals 13 residues. The V end lost 6 bases, the J end lost 4 bases, and 10 bases lay between the germline ends. The germline V gene encodes CDR1 MNHEY and CDR2 SVGAGI. The chain's CDR3 is CASSTSGNQPQHF. The CDR3 nucleotides are TGTGCCAGCAGCACTTCGGGGAATCAGCCCCAGCATTTT.

The chain carries TRBV2 and TRBJ1-2; 7 bases are shared with TRBD1. The V gene end was trimmed by 6 bases and the J gene end by 4 bases; junction bases not matched to a gene: 11. The germline V gene encodes CDR1 SNHLY and CDR2 FYNNEI. This CDR3 spans 15 amino acids. CDR3 sequence: CASRGTTGAVYGYTF. In DNA form, the CDR3 reads TGTGCCAGCAGGGGTACTACAGGGGCCGTCTATGGCTACACCTTC.

This chain connects TRBV6-1 to TRBJ2-3, with 9 bases that match TRBD2. Per the germline V gene, CDR1 is MNHNS and CDR2 is SASEGT. J gave up 0 bases and V 3 bases, and 13 bases lay outside the gene matches. This CDR3 is 19 amino acids long. The CDR3 here is CASSDGRGSGGLSTDTQYF. CDR3 coding DNA: TGTGCCAGCAGTGACGGCCGCGGAAGCGGGGGGTTAAGCACAGATACGCAGTATTTT.

This sequence joins TRBV27 and TRBJ2-1, with 9 bases aligning to TRBD1. This CDR3 comprises 14 residues. Germline lookup yields CDR1 MNHEY and CDR2 SMNVEV (reference sequence). The trim removed 3 bases at V and 7 bases at J, leaving 4 bases unmatched. Here the CDR3 DNA reads TGTGCCAGCAGTTTCGGGACAGGGAGGAATGAGCAGTTCTTC. As protein: CASSFGTGRNEQFF.